This T cell receptor (beta chain) comes out of a study of T-cell reconstitution after alpha-beta-depleted transplantation in children. Study conclusions and caveats: T-cell counts and diversity at one year following transplant were attributed mainly to newly produced T cells. Some patients showed high day-60 TCRbeta diversity, which derived from surviving recipient T cells and thymic progenitors.

Preparation of the TCRbeta library was carried out with unique molecular identifiers. TCRdb passed the PCR reads through MiXCR, listing each CDR3 protein once. The repertoire includes 750,000 to 950,000 distinct CDR3 sequences, under 20% of them detected once, and roughly 5% sits in the top ten. Comment on this clonotype: Its antigen remains unidentified.

Trimming cost V 6 bases and J 4 bases; bases outside gene matches: 24. The CDR3 covers 21 residues. Germline CDR1 and CDR2: SNHLY and FYNNEI. The clonotype originates from a male patient younger than 18 who had a stem cell transplant for acute lymphoblastic leukemia, so the T cells may come from the graft donor. Sample: PBMCs, mostly from graft donor cells, taken 360 days after TCRalphabeta/CD19-depleted stem cell transplant. This rearrangement joins TRBV2 to TRBJ2-1, with TRBD2 matching 10 bases. The CDR3 DNA sequence: TGTGCCAGCAGATCTCTAACTAGTGGGGACAAACTAGCGGGATATTACAATGAGCAGTTCTTC. Protein sequence: CASRSLTSGDKLAGYYNEQFF.